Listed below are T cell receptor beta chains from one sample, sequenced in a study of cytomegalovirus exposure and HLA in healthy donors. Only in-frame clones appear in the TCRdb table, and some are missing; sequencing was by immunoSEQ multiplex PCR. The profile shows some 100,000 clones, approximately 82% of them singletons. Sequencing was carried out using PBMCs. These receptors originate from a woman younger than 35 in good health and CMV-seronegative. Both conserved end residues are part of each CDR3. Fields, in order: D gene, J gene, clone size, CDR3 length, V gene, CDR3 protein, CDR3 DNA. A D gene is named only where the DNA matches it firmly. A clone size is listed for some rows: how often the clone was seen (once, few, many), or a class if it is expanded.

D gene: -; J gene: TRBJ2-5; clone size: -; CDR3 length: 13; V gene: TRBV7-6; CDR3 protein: CASSFPGLETQYF; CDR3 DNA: TGTGCCAGCAGCTTCCCGGGTTTGGAGACCCAGTACTTC
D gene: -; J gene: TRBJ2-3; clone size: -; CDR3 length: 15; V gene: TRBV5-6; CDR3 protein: CASTPGGPLTDTQYF; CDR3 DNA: TGTGCCAGCACCCCCGGGGGACCCCTGACAGATACGCAGTATTTT
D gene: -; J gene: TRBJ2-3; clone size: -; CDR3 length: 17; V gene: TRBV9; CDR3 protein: CASSVWWGPTSTDTQYF; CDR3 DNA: TGTGCCAGCAGCGTATGGTGGGGCCCCACTAGCACAGATACGCAGTATTTT
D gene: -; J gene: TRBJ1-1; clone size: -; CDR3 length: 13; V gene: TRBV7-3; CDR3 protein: CASSLPGRTEAFF; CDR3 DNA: TGTGCCAGCAGCTTACCAGGCCGGACTGAAGCTTTCTTT
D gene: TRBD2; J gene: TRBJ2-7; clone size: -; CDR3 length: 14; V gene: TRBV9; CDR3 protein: CASSSAGVRGEQYF; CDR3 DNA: TGTGCCAGCAGCTCAGCGGGGGTAAGAGGCGAGCAGTACTTC
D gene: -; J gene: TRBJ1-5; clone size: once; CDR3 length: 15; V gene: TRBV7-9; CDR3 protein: CASSQGTVINQPQHF; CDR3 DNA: TGTGCCAGCAGCCAAGGGACTGTGATTAATCAGCCCCAGCATTTT
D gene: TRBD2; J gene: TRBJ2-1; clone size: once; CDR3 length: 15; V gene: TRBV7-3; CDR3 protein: CASSFSGAPGGEQFF; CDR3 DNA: TGTGCCAGCAGCTTTAGCGGGGCCCCAGGCGGTGAGCAGTTCTTC
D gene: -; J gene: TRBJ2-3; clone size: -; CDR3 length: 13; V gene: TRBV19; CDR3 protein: CASSGGRTDTQYF; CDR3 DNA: TGTGCCAGTAGTGGGGGCCGCACAGATACGCAGTATTTT
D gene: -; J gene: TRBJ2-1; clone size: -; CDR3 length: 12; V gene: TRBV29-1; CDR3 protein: CSVADYYNEQFF; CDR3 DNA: TGCAGCGTTGCTGACTACTACAATGAGCAGTTCTTC
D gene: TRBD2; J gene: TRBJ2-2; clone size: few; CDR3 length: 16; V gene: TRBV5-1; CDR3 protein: CASSLLAGVDTGELFF; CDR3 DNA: TGCGCCAGCAGCTTACTAGCGGGAGTGGACACCGGGGAGCTGTTTTTT
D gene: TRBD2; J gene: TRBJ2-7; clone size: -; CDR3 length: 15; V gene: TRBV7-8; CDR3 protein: CASSPIRGTRGEQYF; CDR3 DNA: TGTGCCAGCAGCCCCATTCGGGGGACTAGGGGAGAGCAGTACTTC
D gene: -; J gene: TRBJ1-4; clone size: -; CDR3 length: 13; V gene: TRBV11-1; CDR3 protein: CASSARRGEKLFF; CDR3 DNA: TGTGCCAGCAGCGCACGACGGGGGGAAAAACTGTTTTTT
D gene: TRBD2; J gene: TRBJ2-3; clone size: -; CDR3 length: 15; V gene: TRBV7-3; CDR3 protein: CASSSKAGTTDTQYF; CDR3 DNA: TGTGCCAGCAGTTCAAAAGCGGGGACCACAGATACGCAGTATTTT
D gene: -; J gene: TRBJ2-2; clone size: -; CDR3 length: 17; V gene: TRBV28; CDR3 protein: CASSFEGVRPNTGELFF; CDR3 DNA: TGTGCCAGCAGTTTTGAGGGGGTGCGGCCGAACACCGGGGAGCTGTTTTTT
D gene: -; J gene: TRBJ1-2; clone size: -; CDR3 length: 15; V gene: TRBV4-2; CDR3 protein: CASSQDSRQTYGYTF; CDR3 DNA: TGTGCCAGCAGCCAAGATTCGAGACAGACCTATGGCTACACCTTC
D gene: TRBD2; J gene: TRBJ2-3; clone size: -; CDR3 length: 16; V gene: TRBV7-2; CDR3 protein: CASSNRAGPSTDTQYF; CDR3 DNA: TGTGCCAGCAGCAATAGAGCGGGACCTAGCACAGATACGCAGTATTTT